This TCR beta chain derives from a study of early T cells in non-severe SARS-CoV-2 infection. Individual cDNA molecules carried attached unique molecular identifiers. MiXCR, run by TCRdb on the 5' RACE reads, gives a single entry per CDR3 protein. The sample has some 80,000 distinct CDR3 sequences; 4.5% to 6% are singletons. The trim removed 1 base at V and 3 bases at J, leaving 7 bases unmatched. Per germline, CDR1 SEHNR and CDR2 FQNEAQ (reference sequence). The CDR3 extends over 17 amino acids. Only a few counts were recorded for this clonotype. The sequences come from whole blood, collected at baseline. The rearrangement uses TRBV7-9 and TRBJ1-4; 8 nucleotides line up with TRBD1. The sequence was collected from an adult who was a healthcare worker with PCR-confirmed SARS-CoV-2 infection or an uninfected control (not recorded which). In DNA form, the CDR3 reads TGTGCCAGCAGCTTAGGCAGGGGGCGGTTGCCTAATGAAAAACTGTTTTTT. The encoded protein is CASSLGRGRLPNEKLFF.